This T cell receptor beta chain emerged from a study of cytomegalovirus exposure and HLA in healthy donors. Clones were read by immunoSEQ multiplex PCR, and TCRdb kept only the in-frame ones, dropping some. This sample yields about 110,000 clones, of which approximately 86% are seen a single time; roughly 4.2% belongs to the top ten. V was clipped by 4 bases and J by 5 bases, with 18 bases between them. Germline V gene data show CDR1 as MNHNY and CDR2 as SVGAGI (reference sequence). The CDR3 contains 16 residues. This sequence originates from a young woman in good health and CMV-seropositive. The sample was PBMCs. The chain joins TRBV6-6 to TRBJ1-3; D is undetermined. CDR3 amino acids: CASSSLEPSGRNTIYF. In DNA, the CDR3 is TGTGCCAGCAGTTCTCTGGAGCCGTCGGGTCGAAACACCATATATTTT.